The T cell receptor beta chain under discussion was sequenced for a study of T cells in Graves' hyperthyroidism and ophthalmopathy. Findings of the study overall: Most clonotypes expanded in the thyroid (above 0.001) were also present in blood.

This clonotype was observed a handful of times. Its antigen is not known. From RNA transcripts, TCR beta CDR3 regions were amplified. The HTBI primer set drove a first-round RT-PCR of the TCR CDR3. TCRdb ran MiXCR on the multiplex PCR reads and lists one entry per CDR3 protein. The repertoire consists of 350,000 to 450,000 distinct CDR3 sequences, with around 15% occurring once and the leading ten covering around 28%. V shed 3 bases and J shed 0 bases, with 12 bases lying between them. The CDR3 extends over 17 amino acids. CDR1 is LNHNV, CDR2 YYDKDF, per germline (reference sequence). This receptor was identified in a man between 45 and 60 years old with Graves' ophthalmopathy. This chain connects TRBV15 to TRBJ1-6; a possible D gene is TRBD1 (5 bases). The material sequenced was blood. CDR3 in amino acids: CATSRGPRSSYNSPLHF. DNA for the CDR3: TGTGCCACCAGCAGGGGACCCCGGAGCTCCTATAATTCACCCCTCCACTTT.